The rows below give T cell receptor beta chains drawn from one sample of a study of cytomegalovirus exposure and HLA in healthy donors. Sequencing was performed with immunoSEQ multiplex PCR; in TCRdb, only in-frame clones are kept and a portion is missing. The sample has fewer than 100,000 clones, roughly 91% seen once. The sample consisted of PBMCs. The receptors were sampled from a man aged 25 to 40 in good health and CMV-seronegative. CDR3s include the opening cysteine and the closing phenylalanine or tryptophan. Fields, in order: D gene, V gene, J gene, clone size, CDR3 protein, CDR3 DNA. A D gene is named only where the DNA matches it firmly. Clone size is not always given. Where it is, it says once, few, many or a class for expanded clones.

D: TRBD1; V: TRBV5-1; J: TRBJ2-7; size: once; CDR3: CASSPRSGTGRAEQYF; DNA: TGCGCCAGCAGCCCCCGGTCCGGGACAGGGAGGGCCGAGCAGTACTTC
D: TRBD2; V: TRBV6-5; J: TRBJ2-1; size: NA; CDR3: CASSYGLAGSNEQFF; DNA: TGTGCCAGCAGTTACGGGCTAGCGGGATCAAATGAGCAGTTCTTC
D: NA; V: TRBV18; J: TRBJ2-2; size: NA; CDR3: CASSRQRRGTGELFF; DNA: TGTGCCAGCTCACGTCAACGTCGGGGAACCGGGGAGCTGTTTTTT
D: TRBD2; V: TRBV4-2; J: TRBJ2-7; size: NA; CDR3: CASSQEAGDPGEQYF; DNA: TGTGCCAGCAGCCAAGAAGCGGGAGATCCGGGGGAGCAGTACTTC
D: TRBD2; V: TRBV5-1; J: TRBJ2-1; size: NA; CDR3: CASSARLAGGSSNEQFF; DNA: TGCGCCAGCAGCGCCAGACTAGCGGGAGGGTCCTCCAATGAGCAGTTCTTC
D: TRBD2; V: TRBV27; J: TRBJ2-1; size: NA; CDR3: CASVGGSSYNEQFF; DNA: TGTGCCAGCGTCGGGGGGAGCTCCTACAATGAGCAGTTCTTC
D: TRBD1; V: TRBV6-1; J: TRBJ2-5; size: NA; CDR3: CASSGTGVGTQYF; DNA: TGTGCCAGCAGCGGGACAGGGGTTGGGACCCAGTACTTC
D: TRBD1; V: TRBV11-3; J: TRBJ2-3; size: few; CDR3: CASSFGQGTDTQYF; DNA: TGTGCCAGCAGCTTCGGACAGGGCACAGATACGCAGTATTTT
D: NA; V: TRBV6-1; J: TRBJ1-2; size: NA; CDR3: CASSSTGSQRYGYTF; DNA: TGTGCCAGCAGTTCCACAGGGTCCCAACGATATGGCTACACCTTC
D: NA; V: TRBV15; J: TRBJ1-3; size: NA; CDR3: CATSRDQSSSGNTIYF; DNA: TGTGCCACCAGCAGAGATCAGTCCAGCTCTGGAAACACCATATATTTT
D: NA; V: TRBV5-6; J: TRBJ1-5; size: NA; CDR3: CASSLNPSNQPQHF; DNA: TGTGCCAGCAGCTTGAATCCGAGCAATCAGCCCCAGCATTTT
D: NA; V: TRBV9; J: TRBJ2-1; size: NA; CDR3: CASSLGQVAGDEQFF; DNA: TGTGCCAGCAGCCTAGGACAGGTCGCGGGAGATGAGCAGTTCTTC
D: TRBD1; V: TRBV29-1; J: TRBJ1-1; size: once; CDR3: CSSIPPGGLGTEAFF; DNA: TGCAGCTCTATTCCCCCAGGGGGCCTGGGCACTGAAGCTTTCTTT
D: TRBD2; V: TRBV5-1; J: TRBJ2-1; size: NA; CDR3: CASSLTSGSGVNEQFF; DNA: TGCGCCAGCAGCTTGACTAGCGGGAGTGGGGTCAATGAGCAGTTCTTC
D: NA; V: TRBV6-5; J: TRBJ2-2; size: NA; CDR3: CASSYSDNSGELFF; DNA: TGTGCCAGCAGTTACTCGGATAACAGCGGGGAGCTGTTTTTT
D: TRBD1; V: TRBV25-1; J: TRBJ1-2; size: few; CDR3: CASSEPTGAPGSYGYTF; DNA: TGTGCCAGCAGTGAGCCTACAGGGGCGCCGGGTAGCTATGGCTACACCTTC
D: NA; V: TRBV9; J: TRBJ2-7; size: NA; CDR3: CASSPPGSAYEQYF; DNA: TGTGCCAGCAGCCCACCGGGGAGCGCTTACGAGCAGTACTTC
D: TRBD1; V: TRBV6-5; J: TRBJ1-1; size: NA; CDR3: CASSFRGRGNTEAFF; DNA: TGTGCCAGCAGTTTCAGGGGGCGAGGGAACACTGAAGCTTTCTTT
D: NA; V: TRBV5-1; J: TRBJ1-6; size: NA; CDR3: CASRQENSPLHF; DNA: TGCGCCAGCAGGCAAGAGAATTCACCCCTCCACTTT
D: NA; V: TRBV5-1; J: TRBJ1-1; size: NA; CDR3: CASSSTITGRATEAFF; DNA: TGCGCCAGCAGCTCCACTATCACCGGCAGGGCCACTGAAGCTTTCTTT
D: TRBD2; V: TRBV9; J: TRBJ2-3; size: NA; CDR3: CASSVASGVTDTQYF; DNA: TGTGCCAGCAGCGTGGCTAGCGGGGTCACAGATACGCAGTATTTT
D: NA; V: TRBV5-8; J: TRBJ1-2; size: NA; CDR3: CASSRLNNYGYTF; DNA: TGTGCCAGCAGTCGGTTAAATAACTATGGCTACACCTTC
D: NA; V: TRBV4-1; J: TRBJ1-4; size: NA; CDR3: CASSQLGPNEKLFF; DNA: TGCGCCAGCAGCCAACTGGGCCCTAATGAAAAACTGTTTTTT
D: NA; V: TRBV27; J: TRBJ2-7; size: once; CDR3: CASSTPKGRAYEQYF; DNA: TGTGCCAGCAGCACGCCCAAGGGCAGGGCCTACGAGCAGTACTTC
D: TRBD2; V: TRBV28; J: TRBJ2-7; size: NA; CDR3: CASSFGDQWREFF; DNA: TGTGCCAGCAGTTTCGGGGACCAATGGCGGGAGTTCTTC
D: NA; V: TRBV5-6; J: TRBJ1-1; size: NA; CDR3: CASSLKQEWTAFF; DNA: TGTGCCAGCAGCCTAAAACAGGAATGGACAGCTTTCTTT
D: NA; V: TRBV7-6; J: TRBJ1-6; size: NA; CDR3: CASSPDLGSPLHF; DNA: TGTGCCAGCAGCCCTGACCTGGGCTCACCCCTCCACTTT
D: NA; V: TRBV7-3; J: TRBJ2-7; size: once; CDR3: CASSLNLAGSEQYF; DNA: TGTGCCAGCAGCTTAAATCTTGCAGGGTCCGAGCAGTACTTC
D: NA; V: TRBV14; J: TRBJ1-1; size: NA; CDR3: CASSQDSALMNTEAFF; DNA: TGTGCCAGCAGCCAAGATTCCGCGTTGATGAACACTGAAGCTTTCTTT
D: NA; V: TRBV5-1; J: TRBJ2-1; size: NA; CDR3: CASSLAKYSGASSYNEQFF; DNA: TGCGCCAGCAGCTTGGCCAAATATTCTGGGGCCAGCTCCTACAATGAGCAGTTCTTC
D: NA; V: TRBV7-9; J: TRBJ2-7; size: NA; CDR3: CASSRGSYEQYF; DNA: TGTGCCAGCAGCCGCGGCTCCTACGAGCAGTACTTC
D: NA; V: TRBV23-1; J: TRBJ2-5; size: NA; CDR3: CASSHPSSETQYF; DNA: TGCGCCAGCAGTCATCCTTCAAGCGAGACCCAGTACTTC
D: NA; V: TRBV2; J: TRBJ2-7; size: NA; CDR3: CASRDRISYEQYF; DNA: TGTGCCAGCAGAGACAGGATCTCCTACGAGCAGTACTTC
D: NA; V: TRBV11-2; J: TRBJ1-6; size: NA; CDR3: CASSQGGYNSPLHF; DNA: TGTGCCAGCAGCCAGGGTGGGTATAATTCACCCCTCCACTTT
D: NA; V: TRBV11-2; J: TRBJ1-3; size: NA; CDR3: CASSRGNKDTIYF; DNA: TGTGCCAGCAGCCGAGGAAACAAGGACACCATATATTTT
D: NA; V: TRBV5-1; J: TRBJ1-5; size: NA; CDR3: CASSLGVGDLNQPQHF; DNA: TGCGCCAGCAGCTTGGGGGTGGGAGACCTCAATCAGCCCCAGCATTTT
D: TRBD2; V: TRBV6-1; J: TRBJ2-7; size: many; CDR3: CASSELGLAANMRGEQYF; DNA: TGTGCCAGCAGTGAACTTGGACTAGCGGCAAACATGAGGGGAGAGCAGTACTTC
D: TRBD1; V: TRBV10-3; J: TRBJ1-1; size: NA; CDR3: CAISEIGQGEAFF; DNA: TGTGCCATCAGTGAGATTGGACAGGGAGAAGCTTTCTTT
D: NA; V: TRBV28; J: TRBJ2-7; size: NA; CDR3: CASSLGRPLRKYF; DNA: TGTGCCAGCAGTTTGGGGCGGCCCCTTAGGAAGTACTTC
D: NA; V: TRBV30; J: TRBJ2-6; size: NA; CDR3: CAWSIGGANVLTF; DNA: TGTGCCTGGAGTATCGGTGGGGCCAACGTCCTGACTTTC
D: TRBD1; V: TRBV30; J: TRBJ2-2; size: NA; CDR3: CAWGTGISTGELFF; DNA: TGTGCCTGGGGGACAGGTATTAGCACCGGGGAGCTGTTTTTT
D: TRBD1; V: TRBV9; J: TRBJ1-3; size: NA; CDR3: CASSPKDRVGNTIYF; DNA: TGTGCCAGCAGCCCGAAGGACAGGGTTGGAAACACCATATATTTT
D: NA; V: TRBV6-6; J: TRBJ1-1; size: NA; CDR3: CASSYSSIRSTEAFF; DNA: TGTGCCAGCAGTTACTCGAGCATCCGGAGTACTGAAGCTTTCTTT